The clone carrying this TCR beta chain was seen just once. CDR1 is MDHEN and CDR2 is SYDVKM in the germline V gene. J was trimmed by 8 bases and V by 6 bases; bases with no gene match: 14. The CDR3 length is 15 residues. Time point here: peripheral blood 6 weeks after treatment start. This record belongs to a study of PD-L1 blockade in urothelial cancer. Background on the study: Across blood samples, T cells had a median count of 141,255.

This table comes from immunoSEQ multiplex PCR, and its TCRdb copy is limited to in-frame clones, with some not included. The table records around 53,000 clones, 70% to 90% of them present only once. The receptor's source is a man aged 45-65 years with urothelial cancer. The rearrangement joins TRBV28 to TRBJ2-3; TRBD2 aligns across 7 bases. Sequenced here: PBMCs, sampled around atezolizumab (anti-PD-L1) treatment. CDR3 bases: TGTGCCAGCAGGATTATGGGGGGGGTTGTTGGTACGCAGTATTTT. Translation: CASRIMGGVVGTQYF.